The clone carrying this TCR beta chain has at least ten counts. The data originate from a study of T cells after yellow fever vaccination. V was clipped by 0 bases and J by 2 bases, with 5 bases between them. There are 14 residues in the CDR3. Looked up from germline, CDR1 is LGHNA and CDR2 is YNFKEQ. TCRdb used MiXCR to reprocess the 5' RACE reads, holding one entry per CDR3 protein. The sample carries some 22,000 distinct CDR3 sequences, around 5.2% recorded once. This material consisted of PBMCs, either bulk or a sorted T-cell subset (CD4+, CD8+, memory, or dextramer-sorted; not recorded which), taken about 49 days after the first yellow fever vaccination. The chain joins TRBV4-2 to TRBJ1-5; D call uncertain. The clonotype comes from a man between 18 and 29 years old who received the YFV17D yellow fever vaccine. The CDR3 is CASSQERGNQPQHF. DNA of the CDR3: TGTGCCAGCAGCCAAGAGAGGGGCAATCAGCCCCAGCATTTT.